These 31 T cell receptor beta chains originate from one sample sequenced in a study of PD-1 blockade in mismatch repair-deficient tumors. Sequencing was performed with immunoSEQ multiplex PCR; in TCRdb, only in-frame clones are kept and a portion is missing. The table records 49,000 or so clones, around 85% of them present only once. The sequences come from peripheral blood, collected 20 weeks after starting pembrolizumab. Receptors were obtained from an adult with mismatch repair-deficient cancer.

J is TRBJ2-2 and V is TRBV5-6; D could derive from TRBD1 or TRBD2 (6 bases each). Germline loops: CDR1 SGHDT, CDR2 YYEEEE. The CDR3 extends over 14 amino acids. Trimming removed 0 bases from V and 9 bases from J, with 12 bases in between. CDR3 sequence: CASSLDGGHRELFF. CDR3 DNA sequence: TGTGCCAGCAGCTTGGATGGGGGGCACAGGGAGCTGTTTTTT.

The rearrangement uses TRBV25-1 and TRBJ1-1; 8 bases agree with TRBD1. Germline-derived CDR1 and CDR2 are MGHDK and SYGVNS. This CDR3 is 13 amino acids long. The V segment lost 8 bases and the J segment 4 bases; nucleotides outside the gene matches: 6. DNA for the CDR3: TGTGCCAGCGACGGACAGGGCGTCACTGAAGCTTTCTTT. This gives the protein CASDGQGVTEAFF.

The chain couples TRBV13 to TRBJ2-3; D unresolved. The CDR3 contains 15 residues. CDR1 is PRHDT and CDR2 is FYEKMQ in the germline V gene (reference sequence). V lost 5 bases, J lost 3 bases, and 15 bases lay in between. The CDR3 bases are TGTGCCAGCAGCCCCTCGGACGAGTCAACAGATACGCAGTATTTT. This translates into CASSPSDESTDTQYF.

V is TRBV5-1 and J is TRBJ1-2; D remains unclear. CDR3 length equals 13 residues. Trimming cost V 3 bases and J 6 bases, with 12 bases left between them. Looked up from germline, CDR1 is SGHRS and CDR2 is YFSETQ. CDR3 nucleotides: TGCGCCAGCAGCTCTAGGGAGAGGAATGGCTACACCTTC. Its translation is CASSSRERNGYTF.

The chain employs TRBV18 and TRBJ2-7, with TRBD2 matching over 9 bases. This CDR3 comprises 14 residues. Per the germline V gene, CDR1 is KGHSH and CDR2 is LQKENI. The J segment lost 3 bases and the V segment lost 6 bases, leaving 6 bases of the junction unmatched. CDR3 in amino acids: CASSPAGGNYEQYF. The DNA of the CDR3 is TGTGCCAGCTCCCCAGCGGGAGGCAACTACGAGCAGTACTTC.

The chain links TRBV10-2 to TRBJ2-7, with 11 bases that match TRBD2. Per the germline V gene, CDR1 is WSHSY and CDR2 is SAAADI. The CDR3 totals 16 residues. With V trimmed by 2 bases and J by 5 bases, 8 bases remained unmatched. The CDR3, as DNA: TGCGCCAGCAGTGAGACTAGCGGGAGAGGGCCGGACGAGCAGTACTTC. Protein product: CASSETSGRGPDEQYF.

Only one count was recorded for this clone. V gene TRBV4-1 combines with J gene TRBJ2-1; 13 bases are a match to TRBD2. This CDR3 spans 15 amino acids. The germline V gene has CDR1 MGHRA and CDR2 YSYEKL. Trimming removed 7 bases from V and 7 bases from J; junction bases left unmatched: 7. Written as DNA, the CDR3 is TGCGCCAGCATCCCTGGACTAGCGGGAGATAATGAGCAGTTCTTC. Its protein is CASIPGLAGDNEQFF.

The table lists this clone with a count of one. This chain links TRBV9 with TRBJ1-1; the D is unclear. V dropped 7 bases and J dropped 1 base, with 8 bases sitting between them. The CDR3 runs 12 residues. Germline V gene lookup returns CDR1 SGDLS and CDR2 YYNGEE. The DNA of the CDR3 is TGTGCCAGCTCTGGACGGAACACTGAAGCTTTCTTT. It codes for CASSGRNTEAFF. Using reference TRBV9 and TRBJ1-1 for the parts outside the CDR3, the full variable domain is DSGVTQTPKHLITATGQRVTLRCSPRSGDLSVYWYQQSLDQGLQFLIQYYNGEERAKGNILERFSAQQFPDLHSELNLSSLELGDSALYFCASSGRNTEAFFGQGTRLTVV.

The rearrangement joins TRBV19 to TRBJ2-1; D uncertain. Trimming left V 4 bases short and J 12 bases short, with 16 bases between. From germline, CDR1 is LNHDA and CDR2 SQIVND (reference sequence). The length of the CDR3 is 13 residues. The CDR3 coding sequence is TGTGCCAGTAGTAGCCTTCCTGAGTCGGGGCAGTTCTTC. Its protein is CASSSLPESGQFF.

The V call is TRBV27, the J call TRBJ1-3, with D possibly matching TRBD1 (6 bases). Trimming cost V 6 bases and J 1 base, with 10 bases left between them. Germline-derived CDR1 and CDR2 are MNHEY and SMNVEV (reference sequence). The CDR3 spans 14 residues. CDR3 DNA: TGTGCCAGCAGACCAGGGGTGTCTGGAAACACCATATATTTT. Translated: CASRPGVSGNTIYF.

V usage is TRBV11-3 and J usage is TRBJ2-4; TRBD2 agrees at 7 bases. V dropped 3 bases and J dropped 0; count of bases not matched to a gene: 14. CDR1 and CDR2 (germline): SGHNT, YENEEA. The CDR3 length is 19 residues. The DNA for the CDR3 is TGTGCCAGCAGCTTCGGGGAGGGGACGGGTTTACTAGCCAAAAACATTCAGTACTTC. It encodes CASSFGEGTGLLAKNIQYF.

The chain carries TRBV5-1 and TRBJ2-1, with TRBD2 as a possible D gene (5 bases). Trimming pared 7 bases from V and 7 bases from J, leaving 15 bases between. The CDR3 runs 13 residues. Germline V gives CDR1 SGHRS, CDR2 YFSETQ. CDR3 sequence: CASHPGGGNEQFF. The CDR3 DNA sequence: TGCGCCAGCCACCCTGGAGGTGGAAATGAGCAGTTCTTC.

The count of this clone is one. This rearrangement joins TRBV6-6 to TRBJ2-7, with 7 positions matching TRBD2. V lost 2 bases and J lost 5; bases outside the gene matches: 6. This CDR3 has 14 residues. In germline, CDR1 is MNHNY, CDR2 SVGAGI (reference sequence). The CDR3 loop is CASSYGAGDDEQYF. DNA of the CDR3: TGTGCCAGCAGTTACGGTGCGGGGGACGACGAGCAGTACTTC.

The chain couples TRBV2 to TRBJ1-2; TRBD1 matches 7 bases. CDR1 is SNHLY, CDR2 FYNNEI, per germline. V lost 6 bases and J lost 2; bases outside the gene matches: 12. The CDR3 runs 16 residues. The DNA for the CDR3 is TGTGCCAGCAGGGATTATCTTACAGGGGCCAACTATGGCTACACCTTC. Protein sequence: CASRDYLTGANYGYTF.

The chain employs TRBV6-1 and TRBJ2-5; D perhaps matches TRBD1 (6 bases). Trimming took off 6 bases at V and 5 bases at J, with 13 bases between the two ends. Germline V gene data show CDR1 as MNHNS and CDR2 as SASEGT. This CDR3 has 13 amino acids. The CDR3 bases are TGTGCCAGCAGAGGATCAGGGGTGGAGACCCAGTACTTC. Encoded protein: CASRGSGVETQYF.

The chain joins TRBV5-6 to TRBJ2-1; 7 nucleotides match TRBD2. This CDR3 has 16 amino acids. Germline CDR1 reads SGHDT; CDR2 reads YYEEEE. With 4 bases clipped from V and 9 bases from J, the junction kept 16 bases outside the gene matches. In DNA, the CDR3 is TGTGCCAGCAGCCCTCGGGTTGGCGGGAGTGCGGGTGAGCAGTTCTTC. This encodes CASSPRVGGSAGEQFF. The full variable domain, its missing parts supplied by reference TRBV5-6 and TRBJ2-1, is DAGVTQSPTHLIKTRGQQVTLRCSPKSGHDTVSWYQQALGQGPQFIFQYYEEEERQRGNFPDRFSGHQFPNYSSELNVNALLLGDSALYLCASSPRVGGSAGEQFFGPGTRLTVL.

The rearrangement uses TRBV9 and TRBJ2-5; D perhaps matches TRBD2 (6 bases). This CDR3 is 13 amino acids long. Trimming stripped 3 bases from V and 5 bases from J, with 11 bases between. Germline V gene sequence: CDR1 SGDLS, CDR2 YYNGEE. CDR3 sequence: CASSAGVPETQYF. DNA for the CDR3: TGTGCCAGCAGCGCGGGGGTTCCCGAGACCCAGTACTTC.

V gene TRBV27 combines with J gene TRBJ2-1; 8 bases are shared with TRBD1. Germline loops: CDR1 MNHEY, CDR2 SMNVEV (reference sequence). The CDR3 sequence is 17 residues long. J was trimmed by 4 bases and V by 2 bases; bases with no gene match: 10. CDR3 nucleotide sequence: TGTGCCAGCAGTTTAGAAGGGACAGGCCGCCCATACAATGAGCAGTTCTTC. Protein product: CASSLEGTGRPYNEQFF.

This clone was seen a handful of times. V is TRBV27 and J is TRBJ1-2; TRBD1 might be the D (5 bases). This CDR3 is built from 13 residues. The V end lost 6 bases, the J end lost 5 bases, and 13 bases lay between the germline ends. Per germline, CDR1 MNHEY and CDR2 SMNVEV (reference sequence). CDR3 amino acids: CASRAGTEYGYTF. The DNA for the CDR3 is TGTGCCAGCAGGGCCGGGACGGAGTATGGCTACACCTTC.

The chain couples TRBV7-9 to TRBJ1-2, with D perhaps matching TRBD1 (5 bases). This CDR3 contains 16 residues. The V end lost 2 bases, the J end lost 4 bases, and 17 bases lay between the germline ends. Per germline, CDR1 SEHNR and CDR2 FQNEAQ (reference sequence). The CDR3 region is CASSLSSRENVYGYTF. Written as DNA, the CDR3 is TGTGCCAGCAGCTTATCGAGCAGGGAAAATGTCTATGGCTACACCTTC.

This clone was seen just once. The rearrangement uses TRBV28 and TRBJ2-2; D is perhaps TRBD1 (6 bases). The CDR3 is 14 amino acids. Between the trimmed V and J ends, which lost 6 bases and 4 bases, there was a span of 12 bases. CDR1 and CDR2 from the germline V gene are MDHEN and SYDVKM. The CDR3 here is CASRESGVTGELFF. DNA for the CDR3: TGTGCCAGCAGAGAGTCAGGGGTCACCGGGGAGCTGTTTTTT. Together with reference TRBV28 and TRBJ2-2, the CDR3 gives the full variable domain: DVKVTQSSRYLVKRTGEKVFLECVQDMDHENMFWYRQDPGLGLRLIYFSYDVKMKEKGDIPEGYSVSREKKERFSLILESASTNQTSMYLCASRESGVTGELFFGEGSRLTVL.

CDR3 in amino acids: CASGIGLGPYEQYF. The DNA for the CDR3 is TGTGCTAGTGGTATAGGACTGGGACCCTACGAGCAGTACTTC. J is TRBJ2-7 and V is TRBV12-5; the D call may be TRBD1 or TRBD2 (5 bases each). Trimming left V 5 bases short and J 2 bases short, with 13 bases between. This CDR3 has 14 residues. From germline, CDR1 is LGHNT and CDR2 FRNRAP.

The chain has TRBV29-1 and TRBJ2-7; no reliable D call. The V gene's germline CDR1 is SQVTM and CDR2 ANQGSEA. V was shortened by 6 bases and J by 3 bases, with 15 bases between the two germline ends. The CDR3 has 13 residues. For the CDR3, the DNA is TGCAGCGTCCTCCCGACGGGCAACTACGAGCAGTACTTC. It yields the protein CSVLPTGNYEQYF.

This chain uses TRBV27 with TRBJ1-4, with D perhaps matching TRBD1 (6 bases). Germline CDR1 and CDR2: MNHEY and SMNVEV (reference sequence). The CDR3 length is 14 residues. V gave up 5 bases and J gave up 7 bases, with 14 bases separating them. CDR3 bases: TGTGCCAGCAGTCCTTACAGGGAGGGTGAAAAACTGTTTTTT. Its protein is CASSPYREGEKLFF.

This chain connects TRBV6-5 to TRBJ1-2, with 9 nucleotides matching TRBD1. V shed 7 bases, J shed 8 bases, and the junction held 5 bases outside the gene matches. Germline-derived CDR1 and CDR2 are MNHEY and SVGAGI. The CDR3 contains 12 residues. CDR3 nucleotide sequence: TGTGCCAGCACCGGACAGGGGAGGGGCTACACCTTC. This translates into CASTGQGRGYTF.

The rearrangement links TRBV5-4 to TRBJ2-5; D is possibly TRBD1 (6 bases). Looked up from germline, CDR1 is SGHNT and CDR2 is YYREEE (reference sequence). Trimming left V 2 bases short and J 5 bases short, with 10 bases between. This CDR3 has 13 residues. The CDR3 nucleotides read TGTGCCAGCAGCTTAACAGGGAGCGAGACCCAGTACTTC. Translated: CASSLTGSETQYF.

CDR3 nucleotide sequence: TGTGCCAGCAGCCAAAAGATCGCGAATACAGGGGCTGGGGCCAACGTCCTGACTTTC. Translated: CASSQKIANTGAGANVLTF. The rearrangement links TRBV14 to TRBJ2-6, with 7 nucleotides matching TRBD1. Looked up from germline, CDR1 is SGHDN and CDR2 is FVKESK. Germline trimming cut 2 bases from V and 2 bases from J; bases unmatched to any gene: 12. CDR3 length: 19 amino acids.

The chain joins TRBV4-1 to TRBJ2-7; 9 nucleotides agree with TRBD1. Germline lookup yields CDR1 MGHRA and CDR2 YSYEKL. The J segment lost 2 bases and the V segment lost 3 bases, leaving 8 bases of the junction unmatched. The CDR3 is 16 residues long. The DNA for the CDR3 is TGCGCCAGCAGCCACCGGGACAGGGCCCTCCCCTACGAGCAGTACTTC. It is translated as CASSHRDRALPYEQYF.

The chain joins TRBV7-9 to TRBJ2-5; 11 bases are shared with TRBD2. The V segment lost 8 bases and the J segment 2 bases; nucleotides outside the gene matches: 7. Germline loops: CDR1 SEHNR, CDR2 FQNEAQ (reference sequence). The CDR3 has 15 residues. The chain's CDR3 is CASLPASGRQETQYF. CDR3 bases: TGTGCCAGCCTACCGGCTAGCGGGAGGCAAGAGACCCAGTACTTC.

The rearrangement links TRBV29-1 to TRBJ2-1; 9 bases agree with TRBD1. There are 15 residues in the CDR3. The V and J ends lost 3 bases and 6 bases, in that order; junction bases with no gene match: 9. Germline V gives CDR1 SQVTM, CDR2 ANQGSEA. The CDR3 bases are TGCAGCGTTGACGGTACAGGGGGCTGGAGCAATGAGCAGTTCTTC. Translation: CSVDGTGGWSNEQFF.

The chain employs TRBV27 and TRBJ2-7, with 9 bases lining up with TRBD1. CDR1 and CDR2 from the germline V gene are MNHEY and SMNVEV (reference sequence). V was clipped by 2 bases and J by 5 bases; unmatched bases: 7. This CDR3 spans 15 amino acids. The CDR3 here is CASSLIGDRVHEQYF. CDR3 coding DNA: TGTGCCAGCAGTTTAATAGGGGACAGGGTCCACGAGCAGTACTTC.